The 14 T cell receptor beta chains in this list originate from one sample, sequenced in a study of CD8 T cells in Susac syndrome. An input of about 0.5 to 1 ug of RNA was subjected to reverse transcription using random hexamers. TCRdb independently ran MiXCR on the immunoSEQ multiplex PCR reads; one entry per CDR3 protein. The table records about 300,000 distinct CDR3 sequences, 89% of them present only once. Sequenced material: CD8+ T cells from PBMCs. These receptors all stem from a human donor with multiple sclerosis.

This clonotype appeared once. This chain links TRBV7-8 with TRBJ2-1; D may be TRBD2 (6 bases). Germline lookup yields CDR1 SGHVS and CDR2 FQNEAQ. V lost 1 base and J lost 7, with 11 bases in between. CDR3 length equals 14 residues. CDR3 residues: CASSLEVGGNEQFF. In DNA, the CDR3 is TGTGCCAGCAGCTTAGAAGTGGGAGGTAATGAGCAGTTCTTC.

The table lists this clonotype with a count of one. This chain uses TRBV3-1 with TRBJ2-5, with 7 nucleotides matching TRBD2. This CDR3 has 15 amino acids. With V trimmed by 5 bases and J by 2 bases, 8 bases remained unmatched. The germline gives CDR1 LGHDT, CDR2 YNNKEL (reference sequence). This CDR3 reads CASSSGRGDQETQYF. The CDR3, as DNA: TGTGCCAGCAGCAGCGGACGGGGGGATCAAGAGACCCAGTACTTC.

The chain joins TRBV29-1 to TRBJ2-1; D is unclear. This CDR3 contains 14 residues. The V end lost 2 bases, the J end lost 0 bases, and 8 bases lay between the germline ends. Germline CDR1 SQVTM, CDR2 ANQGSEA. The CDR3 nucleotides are TGCAGCGTTGAAACGGAGAGCTCCTACAATGAGCAGTTCTTC. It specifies CSVETESSYNEQFF.

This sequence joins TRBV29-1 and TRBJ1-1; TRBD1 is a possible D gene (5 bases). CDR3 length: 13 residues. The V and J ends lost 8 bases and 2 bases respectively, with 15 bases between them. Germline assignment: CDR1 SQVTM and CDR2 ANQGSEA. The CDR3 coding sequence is TGCAGCCTAACTGGGGACTCTAACACTGAAGCTTTCTTT. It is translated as CSLTGDSNTEAFF.

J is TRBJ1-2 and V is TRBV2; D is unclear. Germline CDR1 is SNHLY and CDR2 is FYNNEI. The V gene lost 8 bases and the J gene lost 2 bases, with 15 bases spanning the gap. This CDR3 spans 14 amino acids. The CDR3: CASQDTHDNYGYTF. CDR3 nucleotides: TGTGCCAGCCAAGACACCCACGACAACTATGGCTACACCTTC.

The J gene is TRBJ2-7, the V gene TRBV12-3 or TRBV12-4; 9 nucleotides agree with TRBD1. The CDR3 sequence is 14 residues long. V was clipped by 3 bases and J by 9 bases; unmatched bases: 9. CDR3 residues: CASSFGTGLKGQYF. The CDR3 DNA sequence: TGTGCCAGCAGTTTCGGGACAGGGTTAAAGGGGCAGTACTTC.

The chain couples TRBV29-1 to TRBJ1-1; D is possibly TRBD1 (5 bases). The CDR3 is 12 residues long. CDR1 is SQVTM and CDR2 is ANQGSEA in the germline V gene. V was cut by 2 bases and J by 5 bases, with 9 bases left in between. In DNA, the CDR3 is TGCAGCGTTGAACGTGGGGGAACTGAAGCTTTCTTT. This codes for CSVERGGTEAFF.

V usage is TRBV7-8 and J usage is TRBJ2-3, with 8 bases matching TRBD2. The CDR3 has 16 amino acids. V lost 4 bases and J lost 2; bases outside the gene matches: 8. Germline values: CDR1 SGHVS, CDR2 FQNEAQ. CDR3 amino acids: CASSSQSSGTTDTQYF. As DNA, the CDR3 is TGTGCCAGCAGCTCTCAGAGTAGCGGGACCACAGATACGCAGTATTTT.

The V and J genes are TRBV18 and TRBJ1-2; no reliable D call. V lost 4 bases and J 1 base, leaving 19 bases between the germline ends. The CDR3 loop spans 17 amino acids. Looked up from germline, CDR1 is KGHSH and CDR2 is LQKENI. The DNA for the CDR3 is TGTGCCAGCTCACGAGATGACGAAACGGACTTTAACTATGGCTACACCTTC. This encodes CASSRDDETDFNYGYTF.

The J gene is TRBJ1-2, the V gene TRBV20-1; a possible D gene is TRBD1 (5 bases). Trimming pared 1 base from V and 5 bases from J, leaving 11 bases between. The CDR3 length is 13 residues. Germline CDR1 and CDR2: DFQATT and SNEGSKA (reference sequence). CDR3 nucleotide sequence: TGCAGTGCTAGAGTAACCGGGGGATATGGCTACACCTTC. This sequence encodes CSARVTGGYGYTF.

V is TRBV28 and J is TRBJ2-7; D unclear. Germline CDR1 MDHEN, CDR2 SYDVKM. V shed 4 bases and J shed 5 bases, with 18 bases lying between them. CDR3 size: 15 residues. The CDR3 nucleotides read TGTGCCAGCAGTTCGCCCTCTCGGTTCCTCGACGAGCAGTACTTC. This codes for CASSSPSRFLDEQYF. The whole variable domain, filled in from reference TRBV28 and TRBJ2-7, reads DVKVTQSSRYLVKRTGEKVFLECVQDMDHENMFWYRQDPGLGLRLIYFSYDVKMKEKGDIPEGYSVSREKKERFSLILESASTNQTSMYLCASSSPSRFLDEQYFGPGTRLTVT.

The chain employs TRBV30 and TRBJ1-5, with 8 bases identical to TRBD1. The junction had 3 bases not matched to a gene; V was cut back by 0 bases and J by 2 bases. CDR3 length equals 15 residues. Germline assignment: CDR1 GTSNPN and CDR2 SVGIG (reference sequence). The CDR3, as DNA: TGTGCCTGGAGTGTACCGGGACAGGGCAATCAGCCCCAGCATTTT. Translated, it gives CAWSVPGQGNQPQHF.

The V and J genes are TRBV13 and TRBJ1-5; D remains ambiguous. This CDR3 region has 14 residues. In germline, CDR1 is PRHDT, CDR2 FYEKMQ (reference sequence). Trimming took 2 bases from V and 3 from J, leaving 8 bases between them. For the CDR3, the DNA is TGTGCCAGCAGCTTAAGAAGGAACAATCAGCCCCAGCATTTT. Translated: CASSLRRNNQPQHF.

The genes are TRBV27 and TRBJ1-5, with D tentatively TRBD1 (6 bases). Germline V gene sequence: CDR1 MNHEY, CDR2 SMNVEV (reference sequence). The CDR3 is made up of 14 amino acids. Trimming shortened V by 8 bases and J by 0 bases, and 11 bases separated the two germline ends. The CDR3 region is CASWTVYSNQPQHF. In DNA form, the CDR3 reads TGTGCCAGCTGGACAGTTTATAGCAATCAGCCCCAGCATTTT.